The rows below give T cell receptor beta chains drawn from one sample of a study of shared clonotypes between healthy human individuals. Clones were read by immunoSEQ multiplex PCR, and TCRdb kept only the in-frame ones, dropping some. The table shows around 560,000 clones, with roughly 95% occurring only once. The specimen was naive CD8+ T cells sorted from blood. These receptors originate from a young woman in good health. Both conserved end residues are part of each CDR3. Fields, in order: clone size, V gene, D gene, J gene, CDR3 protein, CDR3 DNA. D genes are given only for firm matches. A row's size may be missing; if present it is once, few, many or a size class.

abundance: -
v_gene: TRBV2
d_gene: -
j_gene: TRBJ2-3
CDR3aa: CASNGVNTDTQYF
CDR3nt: TGTGCCAGCAACGGGGTCAACACAGATACGCAGTATTTT

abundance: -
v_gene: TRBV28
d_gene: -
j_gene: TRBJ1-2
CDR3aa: CASSLGGWGGYTF
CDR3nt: TGTGCCAGCAGTTTAGGAGGGTGGGGTGGCTACACCTTC

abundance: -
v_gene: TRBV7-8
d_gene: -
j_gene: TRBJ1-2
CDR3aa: CASSPGTNYGYTF
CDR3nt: TGTGCCAGCAGCCCCGGAACGAACTATGGCTACACCTTC

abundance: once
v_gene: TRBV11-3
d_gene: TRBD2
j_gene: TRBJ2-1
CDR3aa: CASSLSGRDNEQFF
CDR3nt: TGTGCCAGCAGCTTAAGCGGGAGGGACAATGAGCAGTTCTTC

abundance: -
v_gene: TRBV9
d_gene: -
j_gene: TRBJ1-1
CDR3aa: CASTPVPEAFF
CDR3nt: TGTGCCAGCACCCCTGTTCCCGAAGCTTTCTTT

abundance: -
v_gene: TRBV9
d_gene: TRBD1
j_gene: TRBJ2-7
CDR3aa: CASSVTPDRYYEQYF
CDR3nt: TGTGCCAGCAGCGTCACCCCGGACAGGTACTACGAGCAGTACTTC

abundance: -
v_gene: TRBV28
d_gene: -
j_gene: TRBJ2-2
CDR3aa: CASSLLSANTGELFF
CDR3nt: TGTGCCAGCAGCCTGCTAAGCGCGAACACCGGGGAGCTGTTTTTT

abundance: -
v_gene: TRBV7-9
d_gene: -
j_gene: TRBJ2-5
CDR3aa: CASSRPGRDRETQYF
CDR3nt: TGTGCCAGCAGCCGCCCGGGCAGGGACCGTGAGACCCAGTACTTC

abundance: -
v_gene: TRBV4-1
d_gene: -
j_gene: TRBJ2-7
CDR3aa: CASSQDSGGILGEQYF
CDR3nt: TGCGCCAGCAGCCAGGACTCTGGGGGGATCCTCGGAGAGCAGTACTTC

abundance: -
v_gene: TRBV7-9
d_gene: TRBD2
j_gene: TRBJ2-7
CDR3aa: CASSGEGVAGTLEQYF
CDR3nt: TGTGCCAGCAGCGGCGAGGGGGTAGCGGGAACCCTCGAGCAGTACTTC

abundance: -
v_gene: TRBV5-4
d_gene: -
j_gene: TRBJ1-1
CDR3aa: CASSLGENTEAFF
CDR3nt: TGTGCCAGCAGCTTGGGGGAGAACACTGAAGCTTTCTTT

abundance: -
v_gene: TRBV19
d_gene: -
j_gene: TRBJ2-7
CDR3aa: CASSIREFYEQYF
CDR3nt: TGTGCCAGTAGTATCCGGGAGTTCTACGAGCAGTACTTC

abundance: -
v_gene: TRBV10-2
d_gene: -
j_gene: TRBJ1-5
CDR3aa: CASSESGRTQHF
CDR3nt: TGCGCCAGCAGTGAGTCGGGAAGGACCCAGCATTTT

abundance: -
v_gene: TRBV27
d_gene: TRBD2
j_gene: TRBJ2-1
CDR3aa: CASSFLAGGEEQFF
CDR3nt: TGTGCCAGCAGTTTCCTAGCGGGAGGGGAGGAGCAGTTCTTC

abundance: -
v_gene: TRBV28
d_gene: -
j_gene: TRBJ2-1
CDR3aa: CASSFRGAGEQFF
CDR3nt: TGTGCCAGCAGTTTCCGAGGGGCAGGGGAGCAGTTCTTC

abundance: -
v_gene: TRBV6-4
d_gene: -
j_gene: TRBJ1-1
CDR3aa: CASSDSPSLNTEAFF
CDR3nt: TGTGCCAGCAGTGACTCCCCCAGTTTGAACACTGAAGCTTTCTTT

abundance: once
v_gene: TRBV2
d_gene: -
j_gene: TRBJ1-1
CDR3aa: CASIKGENEAFF
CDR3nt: TGTGCCAGCATTAAGGGGGAGAATGAAGCTTTCTTT

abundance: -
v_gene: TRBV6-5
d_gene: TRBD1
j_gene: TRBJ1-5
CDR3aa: CASRRDREGQPQHF
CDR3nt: TGTGCCAGCAGGCGTGACAGGGAAGGGCAGCCCCAGCATTTT

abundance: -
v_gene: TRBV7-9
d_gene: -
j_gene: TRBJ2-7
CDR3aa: CASSLGGRTHEQYF
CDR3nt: TGTGCCAGCAGCTTAGGGGGTCGCACCCACGAGCAGTACTTC

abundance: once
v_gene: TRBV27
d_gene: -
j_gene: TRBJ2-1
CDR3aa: CASSLKGFNEQFF
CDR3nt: TGTGCCAGCAGTTTAAAGGGGTTCAATGAGCAGTTCTTC

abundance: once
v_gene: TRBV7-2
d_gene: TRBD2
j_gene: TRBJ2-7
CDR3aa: CASSPTSGKYEQYF
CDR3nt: TGTGCCAGCAGCCCTACTAGCGGGAAGTACGAGCAGTACTTC

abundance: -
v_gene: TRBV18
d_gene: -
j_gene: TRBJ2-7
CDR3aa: CASSPPQDYEQYF
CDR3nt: TGTGCCAGCTCACCACCGCAAGACTACGAGCAGTACTTC

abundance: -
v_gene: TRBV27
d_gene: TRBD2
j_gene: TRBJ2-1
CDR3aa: CASSRGGRGDEQFF
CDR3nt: TGTGCCAGCAGTAGAGGCGGGAGGGGCGATGAGCAGTTCTTC

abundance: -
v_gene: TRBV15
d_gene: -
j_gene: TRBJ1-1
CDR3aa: CATSRERWEEAFF
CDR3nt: TGTGCCACCAGCAGAGAGAGGTGGGAAGAAGCTTTCTTT

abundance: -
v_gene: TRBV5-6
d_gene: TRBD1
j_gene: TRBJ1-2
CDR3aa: CASSFTGVIEGYTF
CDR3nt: TGTGCCAGCAGCTTCACAGGGGTGATAGAAGGCTACACCTTC

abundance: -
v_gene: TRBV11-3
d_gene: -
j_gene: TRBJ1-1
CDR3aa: CASSLTYNTEAFF
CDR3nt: TGTGCCAGCAGCTTGACATACAACACTGAAGCTTTCTTT

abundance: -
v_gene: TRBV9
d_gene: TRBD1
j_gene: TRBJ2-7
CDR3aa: CASSVAGDSSYEQYF
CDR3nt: TGTGCCAGCAGCGTAGCTGGGGACAGTTCCTACGAGCAGTACTTC

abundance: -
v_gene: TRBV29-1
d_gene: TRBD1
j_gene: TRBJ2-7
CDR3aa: CSVVGDRAYEQYF
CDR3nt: TGCAGCGTTGTAGGGGACAGGGCCTACGAGCAGTACTTC

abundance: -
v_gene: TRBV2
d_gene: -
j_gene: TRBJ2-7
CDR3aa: CASSDPALVTYEQYF
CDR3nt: TGTGCCAGCAGTGACCCAGCGTTAGTCACCTACGAGCAGTACTTC

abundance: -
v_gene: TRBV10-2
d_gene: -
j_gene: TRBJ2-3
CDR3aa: CASSDGYTQYF
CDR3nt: TGCGCCAGCAGTGATGGGTATACGCAGTATTTT

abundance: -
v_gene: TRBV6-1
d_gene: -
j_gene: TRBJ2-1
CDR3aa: CASSVYNEQFF
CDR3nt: TGTGCCAGCAGTGTTTACAATGAGCAGTTCTTC

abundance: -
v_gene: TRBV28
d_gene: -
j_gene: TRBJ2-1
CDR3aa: CASSLGGDEQFF
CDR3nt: TGTGCCAGCAGTTTGGGAGGCGATGAGCAGTTCTTC

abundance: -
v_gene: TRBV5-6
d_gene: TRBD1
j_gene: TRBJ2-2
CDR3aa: CASSLEWTGGTGELFF
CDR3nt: TGTGCCAGCAGCTTGGAATGGACAGGGGGCACCGGGGAGCTGTTTTTT

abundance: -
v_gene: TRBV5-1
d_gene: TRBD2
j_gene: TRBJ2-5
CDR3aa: CASSLDSGRAEETQYF
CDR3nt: TGCGCCAGCAGCTTGGATAGCGGGAGGGCCGAGGAGACCCAGTACTTC

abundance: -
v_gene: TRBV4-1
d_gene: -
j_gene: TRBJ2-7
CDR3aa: CASSLAATYEQYF
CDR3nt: TGCGCCAGCAGCTTGGCAGCGACCTACGAGCAGTACTTC

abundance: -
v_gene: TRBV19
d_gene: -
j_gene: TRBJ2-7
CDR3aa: CASRGYNYEQYF
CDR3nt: TGTGCCAGTCGTGGCTATAACTACGAGCAGTACTTC

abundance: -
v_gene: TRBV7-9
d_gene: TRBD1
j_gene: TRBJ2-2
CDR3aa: CASSLGQGSGELFF
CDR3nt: TGTGCCAGCAGCTTAGGACAGGGGTCCGGGGAGCTGTTTTTT

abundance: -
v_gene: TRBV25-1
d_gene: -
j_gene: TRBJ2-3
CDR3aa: CASSEWGNPTDTQYF
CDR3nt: TGTGCCAGCAGTGAATGGGGCAACCCCACAGATACGCAGTATTTT

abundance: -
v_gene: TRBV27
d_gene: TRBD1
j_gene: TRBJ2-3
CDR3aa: CASSQGVGTDTQYF
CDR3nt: TGTGCCAGCAGCCAGGGGGTGGGCACAGATACGCAGTATTTT